The TCR beta chain under discussion was sequenced for a study of cytotoxic CD8 clonotypes in ibrutinib-treated CLL. Whole-study context: Among responders, about 25 were partial and 2 complete; after median approximately 70 months, roughly 14 stayed remitted and roughly 12 progressed.

Germline CDR1 is SGHRS and CDR2 is YFSETQ. The V segment lost 0 bases and the J segment 4 bases; nucleotides outside the gene matches: 6. CDR3 length: 15 amino acids. General study findings and limits: Baseline values of clonality outstripped age-matched healthy donors and followed circulating CD8+ T-cell counts. Elevated clonality accompanied ibrutinib response, with a return toward baseline values at progression.

Of note for this clone: Its antigen is currently unknown. The same CDR3 arises from other DNA sequences in this sample as well.

The table came from immunoSEQ multiplex PCR; TCRdb's copy has only in-frame clones and leaves some out. This table holds about 57,000 clones, around 60% found once. The source material was PBMCs, sampled after 24 months of ibrutinib treatment. This receptor was taken from a human donor with chronic lymphocytic leukemia. The chain uses TRBV5-1 and TRBJ1-2, with 7 bases matching TRBD1. The CDR3: CASSLDTGTVYGYTF. As DNA, the CDR3 is TGCGCCAGCAGCTTGGACACCGGGACAGTCTATGGCTACACCTTC.